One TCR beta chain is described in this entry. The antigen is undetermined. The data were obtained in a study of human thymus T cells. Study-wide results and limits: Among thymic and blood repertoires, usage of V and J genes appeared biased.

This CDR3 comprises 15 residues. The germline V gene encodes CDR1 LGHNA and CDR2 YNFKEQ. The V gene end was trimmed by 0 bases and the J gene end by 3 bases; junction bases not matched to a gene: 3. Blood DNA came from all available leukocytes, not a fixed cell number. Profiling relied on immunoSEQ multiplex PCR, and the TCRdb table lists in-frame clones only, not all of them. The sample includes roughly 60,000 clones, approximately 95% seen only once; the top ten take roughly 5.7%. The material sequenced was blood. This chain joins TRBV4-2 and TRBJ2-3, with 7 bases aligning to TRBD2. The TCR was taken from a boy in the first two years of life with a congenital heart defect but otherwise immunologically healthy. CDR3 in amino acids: CASSQDLGGTDTQYF. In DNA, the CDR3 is TGTGCCAGCAGCCAAGATCTCGGGGGGACAGATACGCAGTATTTT.